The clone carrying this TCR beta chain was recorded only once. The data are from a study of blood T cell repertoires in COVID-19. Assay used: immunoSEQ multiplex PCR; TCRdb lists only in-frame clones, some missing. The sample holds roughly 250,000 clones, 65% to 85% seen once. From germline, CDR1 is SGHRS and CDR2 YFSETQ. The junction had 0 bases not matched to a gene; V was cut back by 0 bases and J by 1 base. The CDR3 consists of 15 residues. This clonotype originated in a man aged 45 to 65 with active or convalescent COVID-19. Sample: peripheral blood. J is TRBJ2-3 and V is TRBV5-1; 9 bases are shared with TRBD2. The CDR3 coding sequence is TGCGCCAGCAGCTTGGGCGGGGGGGGCACAGATACGCAGTATTTT. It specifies CASSLGGGGTDTQYF. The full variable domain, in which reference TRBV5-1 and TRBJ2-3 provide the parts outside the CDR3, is KAGVTQTPRYLIKTRGQQVTLSCSPISGHRSVSWYQQTPGQGLQFLFEYFSETQRNKGNFPGRFSGRQFSNSRSEMNVSTLELGDSALYLCASSLGGGGTDTQYFGPGTRLTVL.